This T cell receptor beta chain was sequenced during a study of blood T cell repertoires in COVID-19. Per the original data handling: Amplification from reference gene primers served as the basis for estimated nucleated cell counts. Data came from immunoSEQ multiplex PCR; TCRdb stores just in-frame clones and leaves some out. D and trimming were read from the DNA, whereas the V and J calls and clone size are those reported in that table. Here the sample spans around 270,000 clones, approximately 89% being singletons. V trimming: 8 bases; J trimming: 6 bases; junction bases outside the gene matches: 4. This CDR3 has 13 residues. Germline V gene lookup returns CDR1 LGHDT and CDR2 YNNKEL (reference sequence).

This sequence was found in a man aged 35-49 years who had recovered from COVID-19. Sequencing was performed on peripheral blood. This chain connects TRBV3-1 (or the pseudogene TRBV3-2) to TRBJ1-2, with 12 bases lining up with TRBD1. CDR3 sequence reads: CASRGTGGDGYTF. DNA for the CDR3: TGTGCCAGCCGCGGGACAGGGGGCGATGGCTACACCTTC.